These 11 T cell receptor beta chains share one sample of origin, sequenced in a study of identical twins' blood T cells. A single record per CDR3 protein comes from TCRdb applying MiXCR to the 5' RACE reads. The repertoire holds hundreds of thousands of distinct CDR3 sequences, with about 28% as singletons. Sequenced sample: PBMCs. The receptors derive from a woman aged 18 to 50 in good health.

This clonotype was recorded a few times. The V and J genes are TRBV7-8 and TRBJ1-4; no reliable D call. The germline V and J ends were trimmed by 5 bases and 0 bases, with 13 bases remaining between them. CDR1 is SGHVS and CDR2 is FQNEAQ in the germline V gene. The CDR3 consists of 16 residues. Here the CDR3 reads CASSQARGATNEKLFF. In nucleotides, the CDR3 is TGTGCCAGCAGCCAGGCCCGTGGGGCAACTAATGAAAAACTGTTTTTT. Together with reference TRBV7-8 and TRBJ1-4, the CDR3 gives the full variable domain: GAGVSQSPRYKVAKRGQDVALRCDPISGHVSLFWYQQALGQGPEFLTYFQNEAQLDKSGLPSDRFFAERPEGSVSTLKIQRTQQEDSAVYLCASSQARGATNEKLFFGSGTQLSVL.

The chain combines TRBV29-1 with TRBJ1-1, with 7 bases lining up with TRBD1. V lost 5 bases to trimming and J lost 0 bases; unmatched junction nucleotides: 6. CDR3 length: 14 residues. CDR1 and CDR2 (germline): SQVTM, ANQGSEA. The CDR3 DNA reads TGCAGCGTTCTCTCGACAGGGCTGAACACTGAAGCTTTCTTT. Its translation is CSVLSTGLNTEAFF.

V usage is TRBV9 and J usage is TRBJ2-1, with D possibly TRBD2 on 6 matching bases. Between the trimmed V and J ends, which lost 9 bases and 5 bases, there was a span of 12 bases. Germline loops: CDR1 SGDLS, CDR2 YYNGEE. CDR3 length: 12 residues. The CDR3 reads CATGSFNNEQFF. CDR3 DNA sequence: TGTGCCACCGGGAGTTTCAACAATGAGCAGTTCTTC.

As concerns this clonotype: The CDR3 does not end in the conserved phenylalanine or tryptophan, so this is likely a read error. Because the CDR3's place on the DNA is in doubt, the DNA is left out and the CDR3 is given as listed by TCRdb. The chain couples TRBV20-1 to TRBJ1-2; the D call of TRBD1 is as the table states it, not checked on the DNA. CDR1 is DFQATT, CDR2 SNEGSKA, per germline (reference sequence). With termini counted, the CDR3 has 12 amino acids. CDR3 in amino acids: CSATQTSDRGFL.

This clonotype was recorded at least ten times. The chain joins TRBV7-2 to TRBJ1-2; D ambiguous. V lost 0 bases to trimming and J lost 8 bases, with 19 bases between them. Germline lookup yields CDR1 SGHTA and CDR2 FQGNSA. The CDR3 is 16 residues long. DNA of the CDR3: TGTGCCAGCAGCTTAGCGACGGAAACAACCCTTCGAGGCTACACCTTC. Amino acid sequence: CASSLATETTLRGYTF. Full variable domain (outside the CDR3, taken from reference TRBV7-2 and TRBJ1-2): GAGVSQSPSNKVTEKGKDVELRCDPISGHTALYWYRQSLGQGLEFLIYFQGNSAPDKSGLPSDRFSAERTGGSVSTLTIQRTQQEDSAVYLCASSLATETTLRGYTFGSGTRLTVV.

The J gene is TRBJ1-1, the V gene TRBV5-1; no reliable D call. Germline V gene data show CDR1 as SGHRS and CDR2 as YFSETQ. The CDR3 spans 14 residues. V was trimmed by 0 bases and J by 1 base, leaving 7 bases between them. The CDR3 protein is CASSLVDANTEAFF. CDR3 coding DNA: TGCGCCAGCAGCTTGGTTGACGCGAACACTGAAGCTTTCTTT.

With regard to this clonotype: The junction differs from germline at one of its ends, possibly a read error. The rearrangement joins TRBV4-1 to TRBJ2-7; no definite D call. The length of the CDR3 is 15 residues. The germline V gene has CDR1 MGHRA and CDR2 YSYEKL. Here the CDR3 reads CTSSRVEGNSYEQYF. CDR3 DNA sequence: TGCACCAGCAGCCGAGTAGAAGGAAACTCCTACGAGCAGTACTTC.

This clonotype was picked up a small number of times. The chain recombines TRBV6-5 with TRBJ1-4; D remains ambiguous. V gave up 2 bases and J gave up 3 bases, with 13 bases separating them. The CDR3 sequence is 16 residues long. Germline CDR1 MNHEY, CDR2 SVGAGI. CDR3 nucleotide sequence: TGTGCCAGCAGTTACGGGGAAGGGCGTTCTAATGAAAAACTGTTTTTT. Its protein product is CASSYGEGRSNEKLFF.

As regards this clonotype: A much larger clone sits a single nucleotide away, making a read error possible. The chain employs TRBV6-6 and TRBJ1-2; perhaps TRBD1 as D (6 bases). This CDR3 contains 13 residues. In germline, CDR1 is MNHNY, CDR2 SVGAGI (reference sequence). Trimming stripped 4 bases from V and 8 bases from J, with 14 bases between. CDR3 protein: CASSCTQGSGYTF. The CDR3 DNA follows: TGTGCCAGCAGTTGCACACAGGGAAGCGGCTACACCTTC.

The rearrangement joins TRBV7-9 to TRBJ1-3; D unresolved. The CDR3 length is 11 residues. Trimming took 1 base from V and 9 from J, leaving 4 bases between them. Germline CDR1 reads SEHNR; CDR2 reads FQNEAQ (reference sequence). The CDR3 region has the DNA TGTGCCAGCAGCTTAGGGGGCACCATATATTTT. Translating gives CASSLGGTIYF.

The chain is built from TRBV5-6 and TRBJ2-2; TRBD1 is a possible D gene (6 bases). This CDR3 has 16 residues. Germline-derived CDR1 and CDR2 are SGHDT and YYEEEE. V was shortened by 5 bases and J by 2 bases, with 16 bases between the two germline ends. CDR3: CASRPYGTHNTGELFF. In DNA form, the CDR3 reads TGTGCCAGCAGACCTTACGGGACACATAACACCGGGGAGCTGTTTTTT.